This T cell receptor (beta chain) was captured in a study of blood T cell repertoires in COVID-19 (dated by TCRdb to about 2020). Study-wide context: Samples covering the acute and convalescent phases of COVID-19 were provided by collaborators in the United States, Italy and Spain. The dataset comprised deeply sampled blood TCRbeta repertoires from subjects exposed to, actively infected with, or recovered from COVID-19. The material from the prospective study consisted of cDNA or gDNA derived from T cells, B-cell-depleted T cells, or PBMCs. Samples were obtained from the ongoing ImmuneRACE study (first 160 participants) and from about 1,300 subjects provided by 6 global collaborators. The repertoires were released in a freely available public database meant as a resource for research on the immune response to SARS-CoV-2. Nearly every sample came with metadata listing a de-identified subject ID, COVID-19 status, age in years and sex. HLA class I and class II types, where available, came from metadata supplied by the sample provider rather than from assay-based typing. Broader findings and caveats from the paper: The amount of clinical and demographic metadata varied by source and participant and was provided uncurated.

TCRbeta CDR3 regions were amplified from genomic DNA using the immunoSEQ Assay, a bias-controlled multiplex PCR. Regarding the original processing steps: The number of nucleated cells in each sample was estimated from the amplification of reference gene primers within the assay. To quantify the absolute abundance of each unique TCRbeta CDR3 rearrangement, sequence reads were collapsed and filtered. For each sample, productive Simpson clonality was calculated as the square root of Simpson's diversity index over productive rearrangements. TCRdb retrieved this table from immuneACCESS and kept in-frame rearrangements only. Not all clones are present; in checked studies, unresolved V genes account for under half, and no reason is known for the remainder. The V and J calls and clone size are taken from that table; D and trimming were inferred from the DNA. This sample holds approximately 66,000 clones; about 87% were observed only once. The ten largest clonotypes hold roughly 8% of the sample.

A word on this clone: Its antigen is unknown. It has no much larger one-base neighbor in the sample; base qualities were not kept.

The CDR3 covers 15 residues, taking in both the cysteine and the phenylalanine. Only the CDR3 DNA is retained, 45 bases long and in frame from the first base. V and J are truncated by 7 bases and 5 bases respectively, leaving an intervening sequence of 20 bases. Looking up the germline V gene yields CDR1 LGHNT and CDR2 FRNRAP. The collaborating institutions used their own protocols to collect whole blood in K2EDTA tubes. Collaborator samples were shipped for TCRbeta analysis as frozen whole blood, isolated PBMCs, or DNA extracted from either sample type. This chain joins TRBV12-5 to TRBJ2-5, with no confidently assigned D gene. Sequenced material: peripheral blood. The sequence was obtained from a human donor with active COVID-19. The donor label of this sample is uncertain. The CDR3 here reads CASDPVASSRETQYF. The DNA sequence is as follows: TGTGCTAGTGATCCGGTAGCCTCTTCTAGGGAGACCCAGTACTTC.